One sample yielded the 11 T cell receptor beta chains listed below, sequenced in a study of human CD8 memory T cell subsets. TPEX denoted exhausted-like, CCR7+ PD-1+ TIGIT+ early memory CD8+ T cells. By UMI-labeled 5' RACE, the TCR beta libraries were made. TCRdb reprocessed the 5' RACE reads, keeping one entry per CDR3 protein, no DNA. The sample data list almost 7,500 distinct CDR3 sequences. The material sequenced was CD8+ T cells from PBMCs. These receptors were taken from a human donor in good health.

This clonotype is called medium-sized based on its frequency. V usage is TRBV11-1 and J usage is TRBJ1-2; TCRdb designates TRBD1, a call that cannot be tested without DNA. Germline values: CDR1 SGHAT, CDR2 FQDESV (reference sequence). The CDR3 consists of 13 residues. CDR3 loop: CASSSRTAYGYTF.

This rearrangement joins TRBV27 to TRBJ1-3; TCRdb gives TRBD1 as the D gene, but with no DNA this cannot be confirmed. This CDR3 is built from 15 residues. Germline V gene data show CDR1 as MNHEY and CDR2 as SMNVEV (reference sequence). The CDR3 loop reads CASSSGQHSGNTIYF.

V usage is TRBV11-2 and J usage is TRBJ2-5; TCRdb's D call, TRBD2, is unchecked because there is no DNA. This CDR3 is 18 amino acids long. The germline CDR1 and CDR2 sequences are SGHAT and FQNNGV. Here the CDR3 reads CASSLGHSGGLYQETQYF.

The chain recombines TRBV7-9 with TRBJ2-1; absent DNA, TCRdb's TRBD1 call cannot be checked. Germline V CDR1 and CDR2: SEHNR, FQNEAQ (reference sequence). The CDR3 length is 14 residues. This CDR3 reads CASSLARTGGDQFF.

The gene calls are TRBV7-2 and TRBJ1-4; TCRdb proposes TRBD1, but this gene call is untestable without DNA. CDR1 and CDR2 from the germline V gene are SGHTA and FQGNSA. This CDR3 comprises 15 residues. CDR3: CASSPGQTTNEKLFF.

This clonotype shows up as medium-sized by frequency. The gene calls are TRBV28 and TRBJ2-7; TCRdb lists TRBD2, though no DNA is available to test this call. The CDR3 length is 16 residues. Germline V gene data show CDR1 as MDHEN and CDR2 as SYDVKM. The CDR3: CASSPYSGRADYEQYF. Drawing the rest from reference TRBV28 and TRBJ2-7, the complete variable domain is DVKVTQSSRYLVKRTGEKVFLECVQDMDHENMFWYRQDPGLGLRLIYFSYDVKMKEKGDIPEGYSVSREKKERFSLILESASTNQTSMYLCASSPYSGRADYEQYFGPGTRLTVT.

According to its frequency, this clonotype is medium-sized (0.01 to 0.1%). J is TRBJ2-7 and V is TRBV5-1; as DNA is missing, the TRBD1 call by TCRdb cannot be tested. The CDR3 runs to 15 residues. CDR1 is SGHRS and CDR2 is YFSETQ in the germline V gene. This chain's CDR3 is CASSPGQGAPYEQYF.

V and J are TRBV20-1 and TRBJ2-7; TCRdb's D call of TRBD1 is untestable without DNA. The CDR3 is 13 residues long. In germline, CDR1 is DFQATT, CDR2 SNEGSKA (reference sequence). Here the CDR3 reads CSALSGKGYEQYF.

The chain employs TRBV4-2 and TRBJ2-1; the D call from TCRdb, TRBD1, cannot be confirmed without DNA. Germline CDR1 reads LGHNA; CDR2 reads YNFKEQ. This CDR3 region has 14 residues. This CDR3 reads CASSQDRGGNEQFF.

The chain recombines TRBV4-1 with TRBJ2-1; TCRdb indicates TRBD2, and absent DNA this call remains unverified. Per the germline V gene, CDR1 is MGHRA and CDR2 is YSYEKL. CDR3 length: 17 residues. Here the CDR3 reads CASSQDLLAGGRNEQFF.

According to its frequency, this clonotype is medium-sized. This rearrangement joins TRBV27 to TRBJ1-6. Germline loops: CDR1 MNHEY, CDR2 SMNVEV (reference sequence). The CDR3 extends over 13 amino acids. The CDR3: CASSLNLYSPLHF.